This T cell receptor beta chain comes out of a study of OX40 agonist ivuxolimab in advanced cancers. As for the study in general: Partial responses, seen in three patients, involved one hepatocellular carcinoma and two cutaneous melanomas.

Study-level results: Clonal expansion by week 6 occurred in CD4+ and CD8+ blood T cells (at 0.1 to 3.0 mg/kg).

CDR3 length: 20 amino acids. The data were produced by immunoSEQ multiplex PCR, yet TCRdb's version contains in-frame clones alone and is incomplete. Among some 87,000 clones listed, around nine tenths were seen once. At cycle 4 day 1, cycle 7 day 1, and baseline, blood was sampled. This clone has more than one count but fewer than ten. Its antigen remains unidentified. The sequence came from an adult with an advanced solid tumor such as melanoma, head and neck, liver or kidney cancer. The chain uses TRBV21-1 and TRBJ2-1; the D segment call TRBD2 is taken from the table without a DNA check. TRBV21-1 is a documented pseudogene. The sequencing used CD4+ or CD8+ T cells sorted from blood, collected in a trial of the OX40 agonist ivuxolimab. CDR3 in DNA: TGTGCCAGCAGCTTAGGAATAGAGCGGGGGACTACCTTCTCCTACAATGAGCAGTTCTTC. It translates to CASSLGIERGTTFSYNEQFF.